The 32 T cell receptor beta chains below come from one sample, sequenced in a study of STAT5B mutations in CD4+ large granular lymphocyte leukemia. TCRdb's copy holds only in-frame clones and misses some; the assay was immunoSEQ multiplex PCR. This table has around 50,000 clones, roughly four fifths appearing once. Material: CD4+ T cells from blood buffy coats. The receptors come from a human donor in good health.

J is TRBJ1-1 and V is TRBV6-1; TRBD1 matches at 10 bases. CDR3 length: 14 residues. The J segment lost 7 bases and the V segment lost 7 bases, leaving 9 bases of the junction unmatched. Per the germline V gene, CDR1 is MNHNS and CDR2 is SASEGT. The DNA for the CDR3 is TGTGCCAGCATCTTCGGGACAGGGGTGCTTGAAGCTTTCTTT. It yields the protein CASIFGTGVLEAFF.

This chain links TRBV27 with TRBJ1-5, with D unclear. Deletions cut 5 bases from V and 4 bases from J, with 18 bases between. Germline V lookup: CDR1 MNHEY, CDR2 SMNVEV (reference sequence). CDR3 length equals 16 residues. As DNA, the CDR3 is TGTGCCAGCAGTGCCACGGACGGGCCCCTTAATCAGCCCCAGCATTTT. It translates to CASSATDGPLNQPQHF.

The chain uses TRBV30 and TRBJ2-3, with no clear D. The CDR3 has 14 amino acids. Trimming left V 5 bases short and J 0 bases short, with 12 bases between. Germline V gene sequence: CDR1 GTSNPN, CDR2 SVGIG (reference sequence). The CDR3: CAWDGVVSTDTQYF. CDR3 coding DNA: TGTGCCTGGGATGGGGTCGTGAGCACAGATACGCAGTATTTT.

This chain connects TRBV4-1 to TRBJ2-7, with D possibly being TRBD2 (7 bases). In germline, CDR1 is MGHRA, CDR2 YSYEKL. Between the trimmed V and J ends, which lost 2 bases and 1 base, there was a span of 18 bases. The CDR3 runs to 17 residues. CDR3 DNA sequence: TGCGCCAGCAGCCAATTTTCGGTGGGGGGGCCGTCCTACGAGCAGTACTTC. Its protein is CASSQFSVGGPSYEQYF.

The chain links TRBV11-3 to TRBJ2-2; TRBD2 aligns across 11 bases. V shed 8 bases and J 9 bases; nucleotides not matched to a gene: 11. Germline loops: CDR1 SGHNT, CDR2 YENEEA. This CDR3 has 15 amino acids. In DNA form, the CDR3 reads TGTGCCAGCCGCCTGACTAGCGGGAATCCCCGGGAGCTGTTTTTT. Protein sequence: CASRLTSGNPRELFF.

This chain uses TRBV6-6 with TRBJ2-5, with D perhaps matching TRBD1 (5 bases). Trimming cost V 6 bases and J 7 bases, with 18 bases left between them. The length of the CDR3 is 14 residues. Germline V gene sequence: CDR1 MNHNY, CDR2 SVGAGI (reference sequence). The CDR3 DNA reads TGTGCCAGCAGGATACAGGTGGATATGGGGACCCAGTACTTC. Protein sequence: CASRIQVDMGTQYF.

The V gene is TRBV9, the J gene TRBJ2-1, with 10 bases that match TRBD2. CDR1 is SGDLS and CDR2 is YYNGEE in the germline V gene. The CDR3 is made up of 17 amino acids. V lost 0 bases and J lost 4; bases outside the gene matches: 7. The CDR3 coding sequence is TGTGCCAGCAGCGTAGAAGTCATAGCGGGAGGATACAATGAGCAGTTCTTC. Protein: CASSVEVIAGGYNEQFF.

In its sample, this clone was seen a few times. The chain uses TRBV5-1 and TRBJ1-2; 7 nucleotides line up with TRBD1. The trim removed 5 bases at V and 8 bases at J, leaving 15 bases unmatched. Germline V CDR1 and CDR2: SGHRS, YFSETQ. The length of the CDR3 is 15 residues. The CDR3 sequence: CASSTDRAGSSGYTF. The CDR3 DNA sequence: TGCGCCAGCAGTACAGACAGGGCTGGATCTAGCGGCTACACCTTC.

This clone was counted between two and nine times. J is TRBJ2-7 and V is TRBV27, with TRBD1 as a possible D gene (6 bases). The CDR3 spans 14 residues. Germline lookup yields CDR1 MNHEY and CDR2 SMNVEV (reference sequence). Trimming took off 8 bases at V and 2 bases at J, with 16 bases between the two ends. As DNA, the CDR3 is TGTGCCAGCCGACCCCGGACAGCTACCTACGAGCAGTACTTC. As protein: CASRPRTATYEQYF.

This chain links TRBV5-5 with TRBJ2-4; the D gene is possibly TRBD1 (5 bases). This CDR3 has 16 amino acids. V shed 2 bases and J shed 0 bases, with 12 bases lying between them. The germline gives CDR1 SGHKS, CDR2 YYEKEE (reference sequence). Here the CDR3 reads CASSFSQGVAKNIQYF. DNA of the CDR3: TGTGCCAGCAGCTTTAGCCAGGGTGTAGCCAAAAACATTCAGTACTTC.

A note on this clone: A read error may produce the germline difference seen at one junction end. The V call is TRBV15, the J call TRBJ2-7; perhaps TRBD2 as D (6 bases). CDR1 is LNHNV, CDR2 YYDKDF, per germline (reference sequence). This CDR3 comprises 15 residues. CDR3 DNA sequence: TGTGCCACCAGCGTAACCGGGACTCCCTCCGACGAGCAGTACTTC. Its protein is CATSVTGTPSDEQYF.

This chain connects TRBV19 to TRBJ1-2; no firm D call. The CDR3 totals 14 residues. V lost 5 bases and J lost 4, with 14 bases in between. CDR1 and CDR2 (germline): LNHDA, SQIVND (reference sequence). The CDR3 protein is CASSPPDKLYGYTF. The DNA of the CDR3 is TGTGCCAGTAGTCCCCCCGACAAGCTCTATGGCTACACCTTC.

The chain has TRBV6-1 and TRBJ1-2; perhaps TRBD1 as D (5 bases). Germline CDR1 reads MNHNS; CDR2 reads SASEGT. The CDR3 contains 13 residues. V dropped 5 bases and J dropped 3 bases, with 10 bases sitting between them. CDR3 bases: TGTGCCAGCAGTAGGGACGGATACTATGGCTACACCTTC. The encoded protein is CASSRDGYYGYTF.

V is TRBV10-3 and J is TRBJ2-2; possibly TRBD1 or TRBD2 for D (5 bases each). This CDR3 has 15 amino acids. V was cut by 3 bases and J by 4 bases, with 12 bases left in between. Germline V gives CDR1 ENHRY, CDR2 SYGVKD. CDR3 in amino acids: CAISDRQGPTGELFF. CDR3 sequence (DNA): TGTGCCATCAGTGATCGTCAGGGACCCACCGGGGAGCTGTTTTTT.

This chain links TRBV18 with TRBJ1-6; D perhaps matches TRBD1 (5 bases). This CDR3 is 17 amino acids long. Trimming took 5 bases from V and 0 from J, leaving 14 bases between them. CDR1 KGHSH and CDR2 LQKENI come from the germline V gene. Here the CDR3 DNA reads TGTGCCAGCTCAGTAGGACAATTGAGCTCCTATAATTCACCCCTCCACTTT. Protein product: CASSVGQLSSYNSPLHF.

This chain links TRBV18 with TRBJ2-2; D is unresolved. Germline CDR1 reads KGHSH; CDR2 reads LQKENI. The V and J ends lost 3 bases and 6 bases respectively, with 11 bases between them. CDR3 size: 14 residues. The CDR3 DNA is TGTGCCAGCTCACCCATCAAGTCCCCCGGGGAGCTGTTTTTT. It yields the protein CASSPIKSPGELFF.

Details on this clone: In the same sample, other DNA sequences code for this CDR3. The chain couples TRBV9 to TRBJ2-7; D tentatively fits TRBD1 or TRBD2 (5 bases each). The CDR3 sequence is 13 residues long. Trimming took off 0 bases at V and 7 bases at J, with 11 bases between the two ends. Germline V gene data show CDR1 as SGDLS and CDR2 as YYNGEE. This CDR3 reads CASSVAPEGEQYF. The CDR3 DNA is TGTGCCAGCAGCGTAGCGCCCGAGGGGGAGCAGTACTTC.

This clone was counted between two and nine times. The chain couples TRBV5-4 to TRBJ1-5; D remains ambiguous. Germline CDR1 reads SGHNT; CDR2 reads YYREEE (reference sequence). The CDR3 is made up of 11 amino acids. Deletions cut 4 bases from V and 5 bases from J, with 4 bases between. Here the CDR3 DNA reads TGTGCCAGCAGCACCGATCAGCCCCAGCATTTT. Its protein product is CASSTDQPQHF. The full variable domain, with the rest looked up from reference TRBV5-4 and TRBJ1-5, is ETGVTQSPTHLIKTRGQQVTLRCSSQSGHNTVSWYQQALGQGPQFIFQYYREEENGRGNFPPRFSGLQFPNYSSELNVNALELDDSALYLCASSTDQPQHFGDGTRLSIL.

The V gene is TRBV9, the J gene TRBJ2-7; D ambiguous. There are 13 residues in the CDR3. The germline V gene encodes CDR1 SGDLS and CDR2 YYNGEE. The V gene lost 3 bases and the J gene lost 6 bases, with 13 bases spanning the gap. The CDR3 protein is CASSATVSGEQYF. DNA of the CDR3: TGTGCCAGCAGCGCTACCGTGTCGGGCGAGCAGTACTTC.

The V call is TRBV27, the J call TRBJ2-2, with D hard to call. There are 13 residues in the CDR3. V was cut by 6 bases and J by 0 bases, with 5 bases left in between. Looked up from germline, CDR1 is MNHEY and CDR2 is SMNVEV (reference sequence). This CDR3 reads CASRQTNTGELFF. The CDR3 DNA reads TGTGCCAGCAGGCAGACGAACACCGGGGAGCTGTTTTTT.

The chain joins TRBV5-5 to TRBJ2-7; 8 nucleotides align to TRBD1. This CDR3 region has 17 residues. The V gene's germline CDR1 is SGHKS and CDR2 YYEKEE (reference sequence). V was pared by 1 base and J by 0 bases, with 9 bases of the junction left unmatched. CDR3 sequence: CASSLLPTGGSSYEQYF. In DNA form, the CDR3 reads TGTGCCAGCAGCTTGTTACCTACAGGGGGTTCCTCCTACGAGCAGTACTTC.

The CDR3 sequence: CASSGRVGGSYNEQFF. The CDR3 coding sequence is TGTGCCAGCAGCGGACGGGTGGGAGGGAGCTACAATGAGCAGTTCTTC. The chain uses TRBV9 and TRBJ2-1; TRBD2 matches at 7 bases. Trimming at V came to 3 bases and at J to 3 bases, leaving 9 bases not matched to a gene. This CDR3 spans 16 amino acids. The germline CDR1 and CDR2 sequences are SGDLS and YYNGEE.

The genes are TRBV10-2 and TRBJ1-2; weak D call: TRBD1 (5 bases). From germline, CDR1 is WSHSY and CDR2 SAAADI. The CDR3 runs 13 residues. Trimming shortened V by 4 bases and J by 4 bases, and 10 bases separated the two germline ends. CDR3 sequence (DNA): TGCGCCAGCAGTGTGGGGACGAGCTATGGCTACACCTTC. Translated: CASSVGTSYGYTF.

The chain has TRBV7-6 and TRBJ2-1; 14 bases agree with TRBD2. The V gene's germline CDR1 is SGHVS and CDR2 FNYEAQ. This CDR3 is built from 21 residues. V lost 4 bases, J lost 2 bases, and 16 bases stayed unmatched. The CDR3 protein is CASSSTTIGTSGSRPYNEQFF. CDR3 bases: TGTGCCAGCAGCTCCACTACCATCGGGACTAGCGGGAGTAGGCCCTACAATGAGCAGTTCTTC.

This clone was recorded a few times. V gene TRBV2 combines with J gene TRBJ2-2; possibly TRBD2 for D (5 bases). This CDR3 is built from 15 residues. Germline loops: CDR1 SNHLY, CDR2 FYNNEI. With 5 bases removed from V and 3 bases from J, the gap between germline ends came to 13 bases. Written as DNA, the CDR3 is TGTGCCAGCAGTTCCGCTAGCAGATACACCGGGGAGCTGTTTTTT. Protein product: CASSSASRYTGELFF.

This clone was recorded once. The gene calls are TRBV30 and TRBJ1-5; 7 nucleotides match TRBD1. Germline CDR1 is GTSNPN and CDR2 is SVGIG (reference sequence). Trimming cost V 5 bases and J 0 bases; bases outside gene matches: 1. This CDR3 is 13 amino acids long. The CDR3 region is CAWGQDSNQPQHF. CDR3 nucleotides: TGTGCCTGGGGACAGGATAGCAATCAGCCCCAGCATTTT.

The chain links TRBV5-4 to TRBJ2-7, with 7 bases identical to TRBD1. The junction had 3 bases not matched to a gene; V was cut back by 0 bases and J by 0 bases. This CDR3 spans 15 amino acids. Germline CDR1 reads SGHNT; CDR2 reads YYREEE (reference sequence). CDR3 nucleotide sequence: TGTGCCAGCAGCTTGGGACAGGGAACCTCCTACGAGCAGTACTTC. As protein: CASSLGQGTSYEQYF.

The V and J genes are TRBV2 and TRBJ2-2; D is undetermined. The germline CDR1 and CDR2 sequences are SNHLY and FYNNEI. V lost 3 bases and J lost 5, with 4 bases in between. CDR3 size: 12 residues. CDR3 DNA sequence: TGTGCCAGCAGTGAGTGGACCGGGGAGCTGTTTTTT. It encodes CASSEWTGELFF.

The chain is built from TRBV19 and TRBJ1-3, with D perhaps matching TRBD1 (5 bases). CDR1 LNHDA and CDR2 SQIVND come from the germline V gene (reference sequence). The V end lost 7 bases, the J end lost 0 bases, and 10 bases lay between the germline ends. This CDR3 has 14 amino acids. CDR3 in amino acids: CASKDSLSGNTIYF. The CDR3 DNA reads TGTGCCAGTAAAGACAGCCTCTCTGGAAACACCATATATTTT.

The chain uses TRBV5-1 and TRBJ2-6; D perhaps matches TRBD2 (6 bases). The germline gives CDR1 SGHRS, CDR2 YFSETQ. The CDR3 runs to 16 residues. V gave up 5 bases and J gave up 0 bases, with 12 bases separating them. For the CDR3, the DNA is TGCGCCAGCAGTGGGGGGAACCCCTCTGGGGCCAACGTCCTGACTTTC. It translates to CASSGGNPSGANVLTF.

The V and J genes are TRBV11-3 and TRBJ2-3; 15 bases are shared with TRBD2. Germline-derived CDR1 and CDR2 are SGHNT and YENEEA. The junction had 4 bases not matched to a gene; V was cut back by 0 bases and J by 6 bases. The CDR3 runs 17 residues. The CDR3, as DNA: TGTGCCAGCAGCTTAGAAGCTGGGACTAGCGGGAGGGATACGCAGTATTTT. It translates to CASSLEAGTSGRDTQYF.

The V gene is TRBV7-9, the J gene TRBJ1-5, with TRBD1 identical over 7 bases. Looked up from germline, CDR1 is SEHNR and CDR2 is FQNEAQ (reference sequence). V lost 5 bases and J lost 1; bases outside the gene matches: 5. This CDR3 has 15 amino acids. Written as DNA, the CDR3 is TGTGCCAGCAGCCAGGGGGATATGAGCAATCAGCCCCAGCATTTT. Amino acid sequence: CASSQGDMSNQPQHF.